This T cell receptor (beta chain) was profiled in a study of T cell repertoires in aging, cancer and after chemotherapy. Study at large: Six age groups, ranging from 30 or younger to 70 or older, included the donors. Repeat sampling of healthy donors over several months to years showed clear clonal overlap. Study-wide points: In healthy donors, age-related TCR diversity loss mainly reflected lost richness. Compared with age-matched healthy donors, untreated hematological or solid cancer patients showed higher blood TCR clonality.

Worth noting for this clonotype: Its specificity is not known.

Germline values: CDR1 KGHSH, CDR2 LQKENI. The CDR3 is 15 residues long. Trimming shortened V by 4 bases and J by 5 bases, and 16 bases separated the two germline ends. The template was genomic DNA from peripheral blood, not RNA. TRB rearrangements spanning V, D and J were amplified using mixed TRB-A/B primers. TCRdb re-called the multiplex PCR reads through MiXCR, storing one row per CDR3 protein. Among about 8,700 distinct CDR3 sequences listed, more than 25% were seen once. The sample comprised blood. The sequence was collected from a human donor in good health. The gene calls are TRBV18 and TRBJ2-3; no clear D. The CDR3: CASSLVVGGRDTQYF. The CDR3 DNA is TGTGCCAGCTCACTGGTAGTAGGCGGTCGAGATACGCAGTATTTT.